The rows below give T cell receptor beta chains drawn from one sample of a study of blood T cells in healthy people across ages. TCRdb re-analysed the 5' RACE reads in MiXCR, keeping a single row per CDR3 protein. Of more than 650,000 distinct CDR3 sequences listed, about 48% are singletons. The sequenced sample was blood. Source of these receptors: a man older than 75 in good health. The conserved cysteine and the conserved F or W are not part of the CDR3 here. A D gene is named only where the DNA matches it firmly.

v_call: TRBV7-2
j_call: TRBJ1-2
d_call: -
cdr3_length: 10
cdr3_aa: ASSQKINGYT

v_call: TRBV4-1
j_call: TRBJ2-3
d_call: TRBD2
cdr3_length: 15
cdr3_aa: ASSQDLASGRDGCAY

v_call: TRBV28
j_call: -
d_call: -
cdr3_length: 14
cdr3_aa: ASTRGLQGIDETQY

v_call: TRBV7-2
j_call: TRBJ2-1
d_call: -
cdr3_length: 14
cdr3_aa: ASSLEGSLSYNEQF

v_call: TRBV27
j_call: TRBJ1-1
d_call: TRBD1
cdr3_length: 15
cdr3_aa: ASSLYRTGVLNTEAF

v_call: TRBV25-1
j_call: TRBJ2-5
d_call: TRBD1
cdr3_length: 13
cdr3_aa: ASSESRTGRETQY

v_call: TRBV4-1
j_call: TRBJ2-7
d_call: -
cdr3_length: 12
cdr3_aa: ASSQVGPDNEQY

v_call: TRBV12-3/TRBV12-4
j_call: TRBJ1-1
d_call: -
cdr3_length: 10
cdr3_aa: ASSLSSREAF

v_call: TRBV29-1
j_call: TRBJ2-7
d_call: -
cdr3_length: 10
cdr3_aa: STRTATYEQY

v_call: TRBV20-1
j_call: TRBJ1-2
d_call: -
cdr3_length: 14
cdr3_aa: SARNLHGGINYGYT

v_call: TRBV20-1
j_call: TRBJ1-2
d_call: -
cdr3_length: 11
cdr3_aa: SAREKGAGGYT

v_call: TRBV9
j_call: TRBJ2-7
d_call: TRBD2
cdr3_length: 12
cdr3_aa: ASSPREGPYEQY

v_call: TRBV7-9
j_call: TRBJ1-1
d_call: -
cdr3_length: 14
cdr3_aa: ASSPKRGGEGTEAF

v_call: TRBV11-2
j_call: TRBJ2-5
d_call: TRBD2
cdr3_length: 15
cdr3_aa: ASSSFTSSGNRETQY

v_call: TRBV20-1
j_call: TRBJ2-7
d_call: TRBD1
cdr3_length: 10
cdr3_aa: SANRGPYEQY

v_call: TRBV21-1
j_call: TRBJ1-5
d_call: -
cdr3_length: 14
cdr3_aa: ASSTPFGQGLWPQH

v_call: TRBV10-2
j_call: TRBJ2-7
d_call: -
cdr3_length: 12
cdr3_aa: ASSRPGGAYEQY

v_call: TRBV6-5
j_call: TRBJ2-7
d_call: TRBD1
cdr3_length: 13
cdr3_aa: ASSYSIQGANEQY

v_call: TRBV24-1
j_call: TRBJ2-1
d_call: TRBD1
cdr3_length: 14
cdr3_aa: ATSRTGQSSYNEQF

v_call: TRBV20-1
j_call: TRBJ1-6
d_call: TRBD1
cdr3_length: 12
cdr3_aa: SARAGQGISPLH

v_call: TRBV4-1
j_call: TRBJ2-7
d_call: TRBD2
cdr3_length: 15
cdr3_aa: ASSQDPSGSPPYEQY

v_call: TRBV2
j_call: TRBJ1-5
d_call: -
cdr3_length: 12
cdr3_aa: ASRGAGNNQPQH

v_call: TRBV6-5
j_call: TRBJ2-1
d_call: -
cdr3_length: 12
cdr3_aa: ASSRDPSYNEQF

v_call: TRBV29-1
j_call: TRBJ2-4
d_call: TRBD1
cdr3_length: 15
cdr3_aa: SARDRGQVSAKNIQY

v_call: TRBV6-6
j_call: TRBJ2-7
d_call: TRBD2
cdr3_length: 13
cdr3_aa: ASSNGRGGSIEQY